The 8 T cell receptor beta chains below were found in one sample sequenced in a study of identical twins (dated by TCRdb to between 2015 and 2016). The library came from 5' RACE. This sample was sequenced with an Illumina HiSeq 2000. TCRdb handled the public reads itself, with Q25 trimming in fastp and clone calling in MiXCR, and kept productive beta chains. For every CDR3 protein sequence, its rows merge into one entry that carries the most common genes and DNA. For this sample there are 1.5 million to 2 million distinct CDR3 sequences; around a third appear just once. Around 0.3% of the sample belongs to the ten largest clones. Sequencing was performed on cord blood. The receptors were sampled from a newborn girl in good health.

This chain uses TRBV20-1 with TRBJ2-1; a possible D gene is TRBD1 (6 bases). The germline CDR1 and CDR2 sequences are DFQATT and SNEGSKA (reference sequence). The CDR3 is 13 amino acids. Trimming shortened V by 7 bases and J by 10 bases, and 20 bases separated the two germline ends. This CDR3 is CSVSDTGGYEQFF. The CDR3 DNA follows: TGCAGTGTGTCAGACACTGGGGGCTACGAGCAGTTCTTC.

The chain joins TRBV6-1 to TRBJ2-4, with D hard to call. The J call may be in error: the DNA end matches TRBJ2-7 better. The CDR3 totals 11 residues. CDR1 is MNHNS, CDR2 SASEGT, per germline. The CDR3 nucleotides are TGTGCCAGCAGCACTTTGAACGAGCAGTACTTC. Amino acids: CASSTLNEQYF.

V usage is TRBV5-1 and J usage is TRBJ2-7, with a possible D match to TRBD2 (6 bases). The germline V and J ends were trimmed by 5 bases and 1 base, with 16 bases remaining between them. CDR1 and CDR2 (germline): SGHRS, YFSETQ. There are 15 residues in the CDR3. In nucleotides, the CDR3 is TGCGCCAGCAGTTCGTACAGCGGGCCTTCCTACGAGCAGTACTTC. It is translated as CASSSYSGPSYEQYF.

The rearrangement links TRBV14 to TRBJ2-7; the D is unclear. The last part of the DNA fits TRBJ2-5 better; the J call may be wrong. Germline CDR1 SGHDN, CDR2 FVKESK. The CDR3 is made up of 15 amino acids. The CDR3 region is CASSQGGSFQETQYF. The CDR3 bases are TGTGCCAGCAGCCAAGGGGGTTCCTTCCAAGAGACCCAGTACTTC.

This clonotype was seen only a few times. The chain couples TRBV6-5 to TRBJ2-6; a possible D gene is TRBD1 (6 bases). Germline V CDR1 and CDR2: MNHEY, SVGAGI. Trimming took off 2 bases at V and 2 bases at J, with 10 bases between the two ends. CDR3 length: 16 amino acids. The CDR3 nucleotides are TGTGCCAGCAGTTACCCTTACAGGGCTGGGGCCAACGTCCTGACTTTC. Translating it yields CASSYPYRAGANVLTF.

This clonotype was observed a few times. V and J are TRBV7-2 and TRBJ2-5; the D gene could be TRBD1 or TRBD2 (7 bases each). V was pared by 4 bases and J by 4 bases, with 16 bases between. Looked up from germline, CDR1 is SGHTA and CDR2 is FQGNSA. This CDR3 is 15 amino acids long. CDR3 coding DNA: TGTGCCAGCAGCTCCCAGGGGGAGGGTAGAGAGACCCAGTACTTC. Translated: CASSSQGEGRETQYF.

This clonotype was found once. The CDR3 sequence is CASSLSGPGDEQYF. The DNA of the CDR3 is TGTGCCAGCAGTCTTAGCGGGCCTGGAGATGAGCAGTACTTC. V gene TRBV12-3 or TRBV12-4 combines with J gene TRBJ2-5; 7 bases line up with TRBD2. The CDR3 consists of 14 residues. With V trimmed by 5 bases and J by 11 bases, 14 bases remained unmatched.

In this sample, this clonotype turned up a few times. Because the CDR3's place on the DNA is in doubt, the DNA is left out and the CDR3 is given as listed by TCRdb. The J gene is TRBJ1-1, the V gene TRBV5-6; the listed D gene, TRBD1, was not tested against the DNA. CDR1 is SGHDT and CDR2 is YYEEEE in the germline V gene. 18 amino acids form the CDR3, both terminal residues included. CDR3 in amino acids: CASSLFGPGGQMNTEAFF.